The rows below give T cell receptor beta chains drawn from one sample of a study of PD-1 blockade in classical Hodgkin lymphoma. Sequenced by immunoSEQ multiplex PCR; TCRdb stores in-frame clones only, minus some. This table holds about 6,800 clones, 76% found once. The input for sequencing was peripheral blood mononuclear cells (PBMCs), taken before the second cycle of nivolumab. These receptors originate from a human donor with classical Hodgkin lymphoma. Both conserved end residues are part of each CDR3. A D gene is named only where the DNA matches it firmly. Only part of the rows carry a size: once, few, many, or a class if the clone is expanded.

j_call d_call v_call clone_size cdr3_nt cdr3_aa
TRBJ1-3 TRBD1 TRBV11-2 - TGTGCCAGCAGCCTGGGGCAGGGGGCTGGAAACACCATATATTTT CASSLGQGAGNTIYF
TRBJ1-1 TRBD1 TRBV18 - TGTGCCAGCTCCCCTGGACAGGTCACTGAAGCTTTCTTT CASSPGQVTEAFF
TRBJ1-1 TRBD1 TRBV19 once TGTGCCAGTAGTATGGGGACAGGGCGGGCCACTGAAGCTTTCTTT CASSMGTGRATEAFF
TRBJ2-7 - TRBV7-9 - TGTGCCAGCAGCCTGGATCCCAGCACGGGGTACGAGCAGTACTTC CASSLDPSTGYEQYF
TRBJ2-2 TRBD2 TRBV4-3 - TGCGCCAGCAGCCTAAACCTACCGGGACTAGAGGGCACCGGGGAGCTGTTTTTT CASSLNLPGLEGTGELFF
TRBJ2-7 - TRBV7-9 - TGTGCCAGCAGCCCCTCAGGTACTAACTACGAGCAGTACTTC CASSPSGTNYEQYF
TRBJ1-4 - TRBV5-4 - TGTGCCAGCAGCGTCGGTTCTAATGAAAAACTGTTTTTT CASSVGSNEKLFF
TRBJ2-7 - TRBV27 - TGTGCCAGCTTTTCTAGCTCCTACGAGCAGTACTTC CASFSSSYEQYF
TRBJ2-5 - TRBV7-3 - TGTGCCAGCAGCACCGGGCGATCTAGGCCCCAGTACTTC CASSTGRSRPQYF
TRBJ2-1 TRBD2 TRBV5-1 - TGCGCCAGTAGCTCTAGATTTGATCTAGCGGGTGTAAATGAGCAGTTCTTC CASSSRFDLAGVNEQFF
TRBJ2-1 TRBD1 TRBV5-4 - TGTGCCAGCAGCTTGGACAGGGGGTACTACAATGAGCAGTTCTTC CASSLDRGYYNEQFF
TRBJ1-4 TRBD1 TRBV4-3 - TGCGCCAGCAGCCGCTTCTACAGGGGAGGAGGGGAAAAACTGTTTTTT CASSRFYRGGGEKLFF
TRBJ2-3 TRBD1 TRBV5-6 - TGTGCCAGCAGCTTTATGGGACAGGGAATAGATACGCAGTATTTT CASSFMGQGIDTQYF
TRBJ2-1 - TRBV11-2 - TGTGCCAGCAGCCAGACCCCAAAGGCCTACAATGAGCAGTTCTTC CASSQTPKAYNEQFF
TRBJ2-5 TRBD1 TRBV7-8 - TGTGCCAGCAGCCCGCCCGACAGGGTTCCGGGGACCCAGTACTTC CASSPPDRVPGTQYF
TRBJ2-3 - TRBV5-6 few TGTGCCAGCAGATGGGAAGGCACAGATACGCAGTATTTT CASRWEGTDTQYF
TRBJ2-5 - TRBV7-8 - TGTGCCAGCACCCGGACAGAAGGAGAGACCCAGTACTTC CASTRTEGETQYF
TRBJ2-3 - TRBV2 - TGTGCCAGCAGTGAGGGCAGCAGCCCAGATACGCAGTATTTT CASSEGSSPDTQYF
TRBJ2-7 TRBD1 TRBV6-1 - TGTGCCAGCAGTAGGGGACAGGGGGTCTACGAGCAGTACTTC CASSRGQGVYEQYF